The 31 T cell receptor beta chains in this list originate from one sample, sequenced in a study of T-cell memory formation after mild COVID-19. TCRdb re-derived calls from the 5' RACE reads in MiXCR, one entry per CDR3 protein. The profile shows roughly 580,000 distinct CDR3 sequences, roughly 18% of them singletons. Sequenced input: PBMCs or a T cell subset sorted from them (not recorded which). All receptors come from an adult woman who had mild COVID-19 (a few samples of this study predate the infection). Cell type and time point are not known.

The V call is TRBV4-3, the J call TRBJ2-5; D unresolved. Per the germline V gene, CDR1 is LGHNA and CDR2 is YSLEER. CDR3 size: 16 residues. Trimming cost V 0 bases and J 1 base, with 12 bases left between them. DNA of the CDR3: TGCGCCAGCAGCCAAGATTTCCGAGGAAGCCAAGAGACCCAGTACTTC. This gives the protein CASSQDFRGSQETQYF.

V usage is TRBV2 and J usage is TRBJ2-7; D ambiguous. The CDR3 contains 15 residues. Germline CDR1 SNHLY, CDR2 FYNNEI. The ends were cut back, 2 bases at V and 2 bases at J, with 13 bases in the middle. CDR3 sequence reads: CASSENPSLAYEQYF. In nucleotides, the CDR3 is TGTGCCAGCAGTGAAAATCCCAGTCTAGCCTACGAGCAGTACTTC.

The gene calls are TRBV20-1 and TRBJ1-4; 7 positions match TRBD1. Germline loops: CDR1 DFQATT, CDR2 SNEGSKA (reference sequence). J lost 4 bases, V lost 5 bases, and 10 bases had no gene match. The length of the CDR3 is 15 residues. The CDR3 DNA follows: TGCAGTGCTCTCCCGGGGGGACAGATTAATGAAAAACTGTTTTTT. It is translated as CSALPGGQINEKLFF.

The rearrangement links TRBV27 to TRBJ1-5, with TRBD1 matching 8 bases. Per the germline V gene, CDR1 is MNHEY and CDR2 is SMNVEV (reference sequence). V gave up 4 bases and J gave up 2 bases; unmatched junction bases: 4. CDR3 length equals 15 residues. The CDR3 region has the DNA TGTGCCAGCAGTTCCACAGGGGGGCGCAATCAGCCCCAGCATTTT. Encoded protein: CASSSTGGRNQPQHF.

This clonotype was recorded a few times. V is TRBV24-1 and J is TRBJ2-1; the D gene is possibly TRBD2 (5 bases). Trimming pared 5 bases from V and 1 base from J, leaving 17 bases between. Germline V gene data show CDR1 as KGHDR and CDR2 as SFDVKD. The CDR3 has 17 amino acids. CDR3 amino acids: CATSAPIEGSSYNEQFF. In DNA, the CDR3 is TGTGCCACCAGTGCCCCCATAGAGGGATCTTCCTACAATGAGCAGTTCTTC.

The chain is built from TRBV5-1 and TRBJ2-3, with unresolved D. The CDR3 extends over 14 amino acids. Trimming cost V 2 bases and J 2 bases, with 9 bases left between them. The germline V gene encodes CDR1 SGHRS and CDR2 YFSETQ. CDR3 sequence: CASSFSVPTDTQYF. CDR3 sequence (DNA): TGCGCCAGCAGCTTCTCCGTCCCCACAGATACGCAGTATTTT.

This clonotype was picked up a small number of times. The CDR3 protein is CASSLSRFRGLTRGTGELFF. The CDR3 nucleotides are TGTGCCAGCAGTCTCTCGAGGTTTAGGGGACTTACTCGGGGCACCGGGGAGCTGTTTTTT. V gene TRBV12-3 or TRBV12-4 combines with J gene TRBJ2-2, with D perhaps matching TRBD2 (6 bases). Deletions cut 5 bases from V and 4 bases from J, with 29 bases between. The CDR3 extends over 20 amino acids.

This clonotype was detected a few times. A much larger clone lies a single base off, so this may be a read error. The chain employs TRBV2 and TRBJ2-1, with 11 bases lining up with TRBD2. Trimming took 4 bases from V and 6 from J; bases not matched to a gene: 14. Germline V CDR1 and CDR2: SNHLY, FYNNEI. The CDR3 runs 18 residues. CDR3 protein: CASSVLSGRAEPCNEQFF. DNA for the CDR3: TGTGCCAGCAGTGTCCTTAGCGGGAGGGCCGAACCCTGCAATGAGCAGTTCTTC.

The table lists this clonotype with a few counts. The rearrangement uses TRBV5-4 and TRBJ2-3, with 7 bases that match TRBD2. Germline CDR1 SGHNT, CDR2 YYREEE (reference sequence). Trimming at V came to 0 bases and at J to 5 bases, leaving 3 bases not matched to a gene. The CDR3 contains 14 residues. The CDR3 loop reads CASSLGREIDTQYF. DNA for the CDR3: TGTGCCAGCAGCTTGGGGCGGGAGATAGATACGCAGTATTTT.

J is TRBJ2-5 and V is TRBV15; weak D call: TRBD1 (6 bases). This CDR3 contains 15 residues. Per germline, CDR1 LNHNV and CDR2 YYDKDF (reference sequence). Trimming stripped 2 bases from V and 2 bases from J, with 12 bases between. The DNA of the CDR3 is TGTGCCACCAGCAGATCAGGGCAGGGGCAAGAGACCCAGTACTTC. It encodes CATSRSGQGQETQYF.

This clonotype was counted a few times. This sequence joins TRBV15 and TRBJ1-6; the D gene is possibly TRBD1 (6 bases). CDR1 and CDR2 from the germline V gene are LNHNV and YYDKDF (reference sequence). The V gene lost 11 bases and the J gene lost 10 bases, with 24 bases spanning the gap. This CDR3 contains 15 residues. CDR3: CASRGGREVGSPLHF. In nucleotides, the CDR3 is TGTGCCTCTCGCGGGGGGCGCGAGGTTGGCTCACCCCTCCACTTT.

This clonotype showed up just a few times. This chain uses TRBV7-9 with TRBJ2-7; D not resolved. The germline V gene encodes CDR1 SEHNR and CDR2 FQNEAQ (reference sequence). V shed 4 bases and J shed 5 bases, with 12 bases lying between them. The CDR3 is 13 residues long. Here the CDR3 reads CASSSRLQNEQYF. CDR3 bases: TGTGCCAGCAGCTCAAGGTTGCAAAACGAGCAGTACTTC.

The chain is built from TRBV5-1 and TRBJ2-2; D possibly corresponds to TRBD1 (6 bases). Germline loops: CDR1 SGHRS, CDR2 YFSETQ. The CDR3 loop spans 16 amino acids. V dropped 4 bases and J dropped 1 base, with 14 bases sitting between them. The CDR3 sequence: CASSLEQGWNTGELFF. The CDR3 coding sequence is TGCGCCAGCAGCCTGGAACAGGGCTGGAACACCGGGGAGCTGTTTTTT.

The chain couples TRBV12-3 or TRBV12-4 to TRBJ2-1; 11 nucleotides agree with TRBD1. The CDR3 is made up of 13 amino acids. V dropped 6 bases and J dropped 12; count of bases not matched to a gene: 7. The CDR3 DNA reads TGTGCCAGCAGCGGGACAGGGGGGGCCGCGCAGTTCTTC. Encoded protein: CASSGTGGAAQFF.

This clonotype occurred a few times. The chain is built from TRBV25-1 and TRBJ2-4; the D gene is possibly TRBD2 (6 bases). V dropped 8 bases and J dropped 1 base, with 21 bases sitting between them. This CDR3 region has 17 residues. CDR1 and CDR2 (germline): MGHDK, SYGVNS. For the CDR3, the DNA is TGTGCCAGCCGGGGTAGCGGATCGGGGAGGGCCAAAAACATTCAGTACTTC. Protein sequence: CASRGSGSGRAKNIQYF.

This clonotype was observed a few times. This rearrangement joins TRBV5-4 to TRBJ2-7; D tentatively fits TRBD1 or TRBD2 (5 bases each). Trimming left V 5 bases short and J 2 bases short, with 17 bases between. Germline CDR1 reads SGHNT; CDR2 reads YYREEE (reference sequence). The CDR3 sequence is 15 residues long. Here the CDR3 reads CASSFSSEGPYEQYF. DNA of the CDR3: TGTGCCAGCAGTTTTTCATCTGAGGGACCCTACGAGCAGTACTTC.

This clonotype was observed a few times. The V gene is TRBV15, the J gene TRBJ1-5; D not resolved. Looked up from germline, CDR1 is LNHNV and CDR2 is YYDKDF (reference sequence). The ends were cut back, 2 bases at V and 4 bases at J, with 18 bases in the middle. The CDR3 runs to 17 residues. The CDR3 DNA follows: TGTGCCACCAGCAGACAATTCACTATAGACGGGAATCAGCCCCAGCATTTT. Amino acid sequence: CATSRQFTIDGNQPQHF.

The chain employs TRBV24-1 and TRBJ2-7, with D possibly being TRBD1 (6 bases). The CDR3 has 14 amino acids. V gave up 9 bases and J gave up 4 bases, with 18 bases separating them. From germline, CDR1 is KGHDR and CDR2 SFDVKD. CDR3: CATDPGHKVYEQYF. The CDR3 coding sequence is TGTGCCACCGATCCGGGACATAAAGTTTACGAGCAGTACTTC.

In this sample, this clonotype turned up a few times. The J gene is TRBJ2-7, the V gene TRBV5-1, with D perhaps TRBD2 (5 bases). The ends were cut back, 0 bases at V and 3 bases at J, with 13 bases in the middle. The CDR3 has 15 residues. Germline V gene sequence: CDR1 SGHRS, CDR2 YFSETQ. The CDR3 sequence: CASSLAREGRYEQYF. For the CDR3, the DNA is TGCGCCAGCAGCTTGGCCCGGGAAGGGCGCTACGAGCAGTACTTC.

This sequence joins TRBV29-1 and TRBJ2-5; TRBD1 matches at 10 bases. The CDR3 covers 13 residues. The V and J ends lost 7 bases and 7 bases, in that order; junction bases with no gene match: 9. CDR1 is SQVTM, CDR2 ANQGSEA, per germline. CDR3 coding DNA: TGCAGCGGAGAGACAGGGGGCGCGGGGACCCAGTACTTC. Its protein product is CSGETGGAGTQYF.

CDR3 sequence: CASSEWRFYGYTF. CDR3 bases: TGTGCCAGCAGTGAATGGCGGTTCTATGGCTACACCTTC. J is TRBJ1-2 and V is TRBV25-1; D is unresolved. The CDR3 sequence is 13 residues long. The V end was cut by 1 base, the J end by 4 bases, with 7 bases between. Germline lookup yields CDR1 MGHDK and CDR2 SYGVNS.

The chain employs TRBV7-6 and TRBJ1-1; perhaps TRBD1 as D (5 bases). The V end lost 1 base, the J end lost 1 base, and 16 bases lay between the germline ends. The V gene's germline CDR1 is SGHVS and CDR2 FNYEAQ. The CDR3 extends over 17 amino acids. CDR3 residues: CASSLGGGGAQNTEAFF. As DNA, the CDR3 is TGTGCCAGCAGCTTAGGGGGCGGAGGGGCCCAGAACACTGAAGCTTTCTTT. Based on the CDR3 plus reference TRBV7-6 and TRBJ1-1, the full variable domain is GAGVSQSPRYKVTKRGQDVALRCDPISGHVSLYWYRQALGQGPEFLTYFNYEAQQDKSGLPNDRFSAERPEGSISTLTIQRTEQRDSAMYRCASSLGGGGAQNTEAFFGQGTRLTVV.

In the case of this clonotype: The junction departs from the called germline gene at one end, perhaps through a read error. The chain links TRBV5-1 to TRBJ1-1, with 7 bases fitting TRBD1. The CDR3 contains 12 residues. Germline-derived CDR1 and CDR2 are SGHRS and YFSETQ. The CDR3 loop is CASSLDRTEAFF. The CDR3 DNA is TGTGCCAGCAGCTTGGACAGGACTGAAGCTTTCTTT.

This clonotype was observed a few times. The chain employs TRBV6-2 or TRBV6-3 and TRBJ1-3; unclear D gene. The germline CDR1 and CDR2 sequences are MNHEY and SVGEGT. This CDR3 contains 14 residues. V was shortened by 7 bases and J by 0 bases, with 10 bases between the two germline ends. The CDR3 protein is CASTDQISGNTIYF. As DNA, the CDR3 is TGTGCCAGCACCGACCAAATCTCTGGAAACACCATATATTTT.

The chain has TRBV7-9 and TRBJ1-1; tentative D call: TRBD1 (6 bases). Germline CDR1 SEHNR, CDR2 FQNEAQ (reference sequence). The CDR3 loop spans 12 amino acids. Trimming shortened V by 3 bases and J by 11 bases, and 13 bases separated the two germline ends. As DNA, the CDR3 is TGTGCCAGCAGCTTCACCGGGACAAAGGCTTTCTTT. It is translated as CASSFTGTKAFF.

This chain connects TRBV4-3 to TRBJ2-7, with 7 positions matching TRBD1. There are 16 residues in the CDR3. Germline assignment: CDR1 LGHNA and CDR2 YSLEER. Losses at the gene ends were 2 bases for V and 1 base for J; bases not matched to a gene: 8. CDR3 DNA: TGCGCCAGCAGCCAACAATCTGACAGGGATTCCTACGAGCAGTACTTC. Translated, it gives CASSQQSDRDSYEQYF.

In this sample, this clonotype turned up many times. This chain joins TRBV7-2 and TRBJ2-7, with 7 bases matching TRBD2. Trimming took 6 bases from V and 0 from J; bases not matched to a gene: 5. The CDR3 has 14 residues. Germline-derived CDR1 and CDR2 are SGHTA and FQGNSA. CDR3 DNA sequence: TGTGCCAGCAGGATAGGGACTAACTCCTACGAGCAGTACTTC. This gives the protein CASRIGTNSYEQYF.

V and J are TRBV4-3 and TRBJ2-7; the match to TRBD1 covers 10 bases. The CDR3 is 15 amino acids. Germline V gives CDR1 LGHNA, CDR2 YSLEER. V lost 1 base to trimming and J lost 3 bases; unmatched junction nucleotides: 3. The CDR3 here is CASSQGTGGYYEQYF. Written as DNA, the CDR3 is TGCGCCAGCAGCCAAGGGACAGGGGGATACTACGAGCAGTACTTC.

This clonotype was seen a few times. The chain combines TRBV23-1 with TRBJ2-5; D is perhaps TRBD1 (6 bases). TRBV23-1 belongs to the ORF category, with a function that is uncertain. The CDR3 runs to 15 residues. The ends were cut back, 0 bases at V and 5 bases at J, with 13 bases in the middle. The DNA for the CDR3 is TGCGCCAGCAGTCAATCGGGACACTGGGTGGAGACCCAGTACTTC. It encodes CASSQSGHWVETQYF.

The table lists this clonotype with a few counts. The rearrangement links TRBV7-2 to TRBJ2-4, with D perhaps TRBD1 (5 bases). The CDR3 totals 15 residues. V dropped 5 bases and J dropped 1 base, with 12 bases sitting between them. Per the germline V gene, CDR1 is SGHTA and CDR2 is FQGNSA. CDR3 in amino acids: CASSPMWGAKNIQYF. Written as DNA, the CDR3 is TGTGCCAGCAGCCCGATGTGGGGCGCCAAAAACATTCAGTACTTC.

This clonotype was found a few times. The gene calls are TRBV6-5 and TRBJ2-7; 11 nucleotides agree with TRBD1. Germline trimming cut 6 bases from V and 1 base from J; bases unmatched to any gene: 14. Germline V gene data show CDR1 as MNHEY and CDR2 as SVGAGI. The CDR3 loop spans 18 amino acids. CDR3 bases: TGTGCCAGCAGACCGGGACAGGGGGTACAGATATGGTCCTACGAGCAGTACTTC. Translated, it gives CASRPGQGVQIWSYEQYF.